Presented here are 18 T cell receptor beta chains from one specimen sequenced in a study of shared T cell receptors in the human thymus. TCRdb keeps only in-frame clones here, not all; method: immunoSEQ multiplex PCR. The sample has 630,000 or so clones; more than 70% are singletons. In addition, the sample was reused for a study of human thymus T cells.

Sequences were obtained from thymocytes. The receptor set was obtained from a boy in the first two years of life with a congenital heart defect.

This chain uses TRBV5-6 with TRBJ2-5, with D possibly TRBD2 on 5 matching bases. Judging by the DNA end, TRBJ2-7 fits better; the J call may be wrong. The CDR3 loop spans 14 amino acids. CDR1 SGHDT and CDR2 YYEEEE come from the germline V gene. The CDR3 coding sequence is TGTGCCAGCAGTGGTAGACCGGGATTAGGCGAGCAGTACTTC. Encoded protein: CASSGRPGLGEQYF.

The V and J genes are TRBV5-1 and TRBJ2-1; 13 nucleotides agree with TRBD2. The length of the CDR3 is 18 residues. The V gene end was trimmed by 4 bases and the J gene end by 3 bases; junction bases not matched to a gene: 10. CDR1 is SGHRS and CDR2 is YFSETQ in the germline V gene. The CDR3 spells CASSTGLAGAASYNEQFF. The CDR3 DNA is TGCGCCAGCAGCACCGGACTAGCGGGAGCGGCCAGCTACAATGAGCAGTTCTTC.

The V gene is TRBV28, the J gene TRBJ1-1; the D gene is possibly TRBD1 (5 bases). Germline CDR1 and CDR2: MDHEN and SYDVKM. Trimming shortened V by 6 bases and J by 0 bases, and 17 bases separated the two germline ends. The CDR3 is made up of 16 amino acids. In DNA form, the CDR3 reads TGTGCCAGCAGACAGGACCGGGAGGTAATGAACACTGAAGCTTTCTTT. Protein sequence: CASRQDREVMNTEAFF.

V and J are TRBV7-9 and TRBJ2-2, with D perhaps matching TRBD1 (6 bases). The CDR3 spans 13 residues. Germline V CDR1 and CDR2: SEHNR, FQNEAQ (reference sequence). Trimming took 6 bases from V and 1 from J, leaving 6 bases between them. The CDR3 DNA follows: TGTGCCAGCAGGACAGGGAACACCGGGGAGCTGTTTTTT. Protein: CASRTGNTGELFF.

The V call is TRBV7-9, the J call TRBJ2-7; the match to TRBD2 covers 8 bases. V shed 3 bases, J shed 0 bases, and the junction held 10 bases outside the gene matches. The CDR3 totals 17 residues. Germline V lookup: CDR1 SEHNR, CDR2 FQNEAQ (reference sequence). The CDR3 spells CASSFDSGEKSSYEQYF. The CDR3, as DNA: TGTGCCAGCAGCTTTGATAGCGGGGAAAAGAGCTCCTACGAGCAGTACTTC.

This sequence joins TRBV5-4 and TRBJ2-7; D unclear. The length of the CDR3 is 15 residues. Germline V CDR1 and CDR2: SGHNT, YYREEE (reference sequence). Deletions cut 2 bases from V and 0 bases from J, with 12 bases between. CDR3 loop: CASSFRPGGSYEQYF. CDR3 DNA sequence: TGTGCCAGCAGCTTTAGACCTGGCGGCTCCTACGAGCAGTACTTC.

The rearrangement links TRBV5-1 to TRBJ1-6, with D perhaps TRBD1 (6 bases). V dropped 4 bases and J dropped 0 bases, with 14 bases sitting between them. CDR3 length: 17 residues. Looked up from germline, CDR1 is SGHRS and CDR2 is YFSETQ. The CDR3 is CASSIGQLGSYNSPLHF. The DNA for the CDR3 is TGCGCCAGCAGCATCGGACAGTTGGGCTCCTATAATTCACCCCTCCACTTT. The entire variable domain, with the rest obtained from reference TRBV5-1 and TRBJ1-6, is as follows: KAGVTQTPRYLIKTRGQQVTLSCSPISGHRSVSWYQQTPGQGLQFLFEYFSETQRNKGNFPGRFSGRQFSNSRSEMNVSTLELGDSALYLCASSIGQLGSYNSPLHFGNGTRLTVT.

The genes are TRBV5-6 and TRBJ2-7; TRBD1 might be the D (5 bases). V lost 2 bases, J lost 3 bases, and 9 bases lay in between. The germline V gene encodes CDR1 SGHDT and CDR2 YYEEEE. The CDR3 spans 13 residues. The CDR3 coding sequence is TGTGCCAGCAGCTTTGACAGAAACTACGAGCAGTACTTC. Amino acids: CASSFDRNYEQYF.

The CDR3 spells CASSRMTGGDRSSEPNTGELFF. The CDR3 DNA sequence: TGTGCCAGCAGCCGCATGACAGGGGGCGATCGAAGTAGCGAACCGAACACCGGGGAGCTGTTTTTT. This rearrangement joins TRBV14 to TRBJ2-2; 10 bases fit TRBD1. Trimming cost V 4 bases and J 0 bases; bases outside gene matches: 20. CDR1 SGHDN and CDR2 FVKESK come from the germline V gene. The length of the CDR3 is 22 residues. Full variable domain (rest looked up from reference TRBV14 and TRBJ2-2): EAGVTQFPSHSVIEKGQTVTLRCDPISGHDNLYWYRRVMGKEIKFLLHFVKESKQDESGMPNNRFLAERTGGTYSTLKVQPAELEDSGVYFCASSRMTGGDRSSEPNTGELFFGEGSRLTVL.

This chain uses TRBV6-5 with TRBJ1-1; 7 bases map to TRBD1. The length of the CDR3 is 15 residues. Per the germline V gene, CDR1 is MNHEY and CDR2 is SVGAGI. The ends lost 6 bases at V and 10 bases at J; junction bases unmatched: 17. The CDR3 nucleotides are TGTGCCAGCAGCTCTGACAGGGACAGCGAACGGGGAGCTTTCTTT. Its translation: CASSSDRDSERGAFF.

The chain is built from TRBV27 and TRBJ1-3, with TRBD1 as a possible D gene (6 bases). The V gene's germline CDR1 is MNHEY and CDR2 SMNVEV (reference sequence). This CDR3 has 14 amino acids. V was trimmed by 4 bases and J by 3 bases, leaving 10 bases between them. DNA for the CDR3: TGTGCCAGCAGTTCGGGACAAAATGGAAACACCATATATTTT. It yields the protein CASSSGQNGNTIYF.

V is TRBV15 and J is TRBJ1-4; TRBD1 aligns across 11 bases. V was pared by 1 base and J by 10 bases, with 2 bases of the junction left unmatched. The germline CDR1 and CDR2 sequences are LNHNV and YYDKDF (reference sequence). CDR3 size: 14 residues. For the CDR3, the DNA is TGTGCCACCAGCAGAGCCGGGACAGGGGGAAAACTGTTTTTT. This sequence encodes CATSRAGTGGKLFF.

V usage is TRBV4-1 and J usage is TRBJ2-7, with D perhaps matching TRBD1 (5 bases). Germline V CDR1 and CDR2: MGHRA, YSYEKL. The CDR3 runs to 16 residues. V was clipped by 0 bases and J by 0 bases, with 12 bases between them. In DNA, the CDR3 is TGCGCCAGCAGCCAAGATCCCGACAGAGTCTCCTACGAGCAGTACTTC. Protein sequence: CASSQDPDRVSYEQYF.

The CDR3 region has the DNA TGTGCCAGCAGCTGGCGGACTAGCCTCTCCACAGATACGCAGTATTTT. It is translated as CASSWRTSLSTDTQYF. The rearrangement uses TRBV27 and TRBJ2-3, with 8 nucleotides matching TRBD2. With V trimmed by 6 bases and J by 2 bases, 10 bases remained unmatched. This CDR3 spans 16 amino acids. Germline CDR1 MNHEY, CDR2 SMNVEV (reference sequence).

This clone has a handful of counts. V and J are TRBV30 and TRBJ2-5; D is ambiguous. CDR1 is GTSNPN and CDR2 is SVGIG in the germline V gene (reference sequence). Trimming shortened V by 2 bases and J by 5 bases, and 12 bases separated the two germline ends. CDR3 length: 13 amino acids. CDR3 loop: CAWSFEPRETQYF. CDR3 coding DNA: TGTGCCTGGAGTTTTGAACCACGGGAGACCCAGTACTTC.

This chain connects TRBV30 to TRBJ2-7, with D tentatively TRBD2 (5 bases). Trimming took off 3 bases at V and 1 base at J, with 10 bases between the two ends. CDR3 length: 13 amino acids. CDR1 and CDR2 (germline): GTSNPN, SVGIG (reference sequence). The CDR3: CAWRCGLSYEQYF. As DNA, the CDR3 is TGTGCCTGGAGATGCGGGTTATCCTACGAGCAGTACTTC.

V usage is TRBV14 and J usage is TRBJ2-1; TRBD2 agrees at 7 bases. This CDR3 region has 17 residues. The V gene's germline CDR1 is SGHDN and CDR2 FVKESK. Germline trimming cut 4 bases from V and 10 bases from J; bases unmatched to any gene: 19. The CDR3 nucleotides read TGTGCCAGCAGCCCCCCCCGGGCTAGCGGACAACAATCCGAGCAGTTCTTC. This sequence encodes CASSPPRASGQQSEQFF.

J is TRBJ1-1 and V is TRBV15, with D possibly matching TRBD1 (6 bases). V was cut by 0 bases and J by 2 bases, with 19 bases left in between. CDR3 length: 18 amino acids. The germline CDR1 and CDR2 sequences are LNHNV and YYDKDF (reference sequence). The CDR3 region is CATSRDKLRTALNTEAFF. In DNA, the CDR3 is TGTGCCACCAGCAGAGATAAGCTTAGGACAGCTCTTAACACTGAAGCTTTCTTT.